These 3 T cell receptor beta chains share one sample of origin, sequenced in a study of blood T cell repertoires in COVID-19. Using immunoSEQ multiplex PCR, the repertoire was profiled, and TCRdb retains in-frame clones only, with some absent. Of under 50,000 clones listed, 85% to 95% are singletons. The sequenced sample was peripheral blood. The receptors stem from a man aged 55-75 years with COVID-19, enrolled during active disease.

About this clone: The sample contains more than one DNA sequence encoding this CDR3. The genes are TRBV18 and TRBJ1-5; D unresolved. V lost 3 bases to trimming and J lost 2 bases, with 8 bases between them. Germline lookup yields CDR1 KGHSH and CDR2 LQKENI. This CDR3 has 14 amino acids. Here the CDR3 DNA reads TGTGCCAGCTCACCCTCCGGGGGCAATCAGCCCCAGCATTTT. This codes for CASSPSGGNQPQHF.

V usage is TRBV2 and J usage is TRBJ1-5, with 11 nucleotides matching TRBD1. Germline CDR1 is SNHLY and CDR2 is FYNNEI. V lost 8 bases to trimming and J lost 6 bases; unmatched junction nucleotides: 3. The CDR3 sequence is 13 residues long. CDR3 bases: TGTGCCAGCCGGGACAGGGGGTTTCAGCCCCAGCATTTT. It is translated as CASRDRGFQPQHF.

The chain combines TRBV9 with TRBJ2-5, with D perhaps TRBD2 (6 bases). V was shortened by 0 bases and J by 7 bases, with 16 bases between the two germline ends. Looked up from germline, CDR1 is SGDLS and CDR2 is YYNGEE. The CDR3 has 15 amino acids. The CDR3 DNA follows: TGTGCCAGCAGCGTAGACCCCAGGGACTCGGTGACCCAGTACTTC. It translates to CASSVDPRDSVTQYF.